The clone carrying this T cell receptor beta chain showed up just once. No antigen is known for it. The data are from a study of PD-L1 blockade in urothelial cancer. Study-level information: In the mid-2010s therapy began: atezolizumab 1,200 mg intravenously every 3 weeks. Enrolled patients had been treated previously with 0 to 3 chemotherapy regimens.

Assay: immunoSEQ multiplex PCR; the TCRdb copy retains only in-frame clones and omits some. The repertoire holds more than 40,000 clones, with 83% as singletons. The time point denotes: peripheral blood 6 weeks after treatment start. Study results and caveats: By 3 weeks, tumor-associated blood clones had expanded more in durable-benefit patients.

The source material was PBMCs, sampled around atezolizumab (anti-PD-L1) treatment. This receptor was identified in a man aged 55 to 70 with urothelial cancer.

The CDR3 DNA follows: TGTGCCAGCAGCCTACAGGGCTCCCGCTCTGGGGCCAACGTCCTGACTTTC. Translation: CASSLQGSRSGANVLTF. The J gene is TRBJ2-6, the V gene TRBV7-9; D is possibly TRBD1 (6 bases). The CDR3 is made up of 17 amino acids. Germline assignment: CDR1 SEHNR and CDR2 FQNEAQ (reference sequence). Trimming left V 5 bases short and J 0 bases short, with 14 bases between.